This T cell receptor beta chain was documented in a study of blood T cell repertoires in COVID-19. Across the whole study: The United States, Italy and Spain supplied acute and convalescent COVID-19 samples. Sample material is recorded as cDNA or gDNA derived from T cells, B-cell-depleted T cells, or PBMCs.

V dropped 0 bases and J dropped 8; count of bases not matched to a gene: 5. The CDR3 covers 14 residues. Germline loops: CDR1 SGDLS, CDR2 YYNGEE. This clone was counted a few times. Authors' analysis steps: Scientists estimated how many nucleated cells there were by amplifying reference gene primers. Only in-frame clones appear in the TCRdb table, and some are missing; sequencing was by immunoSEQ multiplex PCR. The V and J calls and the clone size are those of that table, but D and trimming were determined from the DNA. The sample has about 70,000 clones, 90% seen once. Sample: peripheral blood. This receptor was obtained from a human donor in a cohort sampled during active COVID-19. The rearrangement links TRBV9 to TRBJ2-1, with 7 bases fitting TRBD2. The CDR3 nucleotides are TGTGCCAGCAGCGTAGATAGCGGGTTGGATGAGCAGTTCTTC. As protein: CASSVDSGLDEQFF.